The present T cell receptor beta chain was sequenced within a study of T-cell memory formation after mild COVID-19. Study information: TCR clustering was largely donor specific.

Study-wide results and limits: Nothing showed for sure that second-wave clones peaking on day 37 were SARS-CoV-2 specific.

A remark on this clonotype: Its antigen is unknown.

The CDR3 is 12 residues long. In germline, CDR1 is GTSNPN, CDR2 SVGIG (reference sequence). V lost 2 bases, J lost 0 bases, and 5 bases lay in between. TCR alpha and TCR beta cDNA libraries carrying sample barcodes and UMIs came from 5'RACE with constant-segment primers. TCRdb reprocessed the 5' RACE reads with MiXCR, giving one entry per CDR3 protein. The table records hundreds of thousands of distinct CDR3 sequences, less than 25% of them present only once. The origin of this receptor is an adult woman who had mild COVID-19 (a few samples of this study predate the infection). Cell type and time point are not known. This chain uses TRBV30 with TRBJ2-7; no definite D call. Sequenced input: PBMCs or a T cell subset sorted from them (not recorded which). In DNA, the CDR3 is TGTGCCTGGAGTAGAATCTCCTACGAGCAGTACTTC. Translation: CAWSRISYEQYF.